The 7 T cell receptor beta chains below all came from one sample that was sequenced in a study of blood T cell repertoires in COVID-19. Method: immunoSEQ multiplex PCR; TCRdb's copy keeps in-frame clones and lacks some. The repertoire holds approximately 140,000 clones, about 85% seen once, with roughly 10% in the top ten. The material sequenced was peripheral blood. All receptors derive from a man aged 35 to 55 with active or convalescent COVID-19.

This clone was seen more than once but under ten times. The chain uses TRBV6-6 and TRBJ1-3; 8 bases are a match to TRBD1. V shed 4 bases and J 4 bases; nucleotides not matched to a gene: 6. Germline V gene sequence: CDR1 MNHNY, CDR2 SVGAGI (reference sequence). The CDR3 extends over 15 amino acids. The CDR3 nucleotides read TGTGCCAGCAGTTTTTCAGGGGGCCCCGGAAACACCATATATTTT. It yields the protein CASSFSGGPGNTIYF.

This chain connects TRBV9 to TRBJ2-7, with TRBD1 identical over 11 bases. The CDR3 extends over 16 amino acids. The germline CDR1 and CDR2 sequences are SGDLS and YYNGEE. The trim removed 3 bases at V and 2 bases at J, leaving 7 bases unmatched. CDR3 nucleotides: TGTGCCAGCAGCGCCTCCCCGGGACAGGGGGCCTACGAGCAGTACTTC. Residues: CASSASPGQGAYEQYF.

This clone was recorded once. V is TRBV6-5 and J is TRBJ1-5, with D uncertain. V was shortened by 8 bases and J by 3 bases, with 11 bases between the two germline ends. Per germline, CDR1 MNHEY and CDR2 SVGAGI. CDR3 size: 13 residues. The DNA for the CDR3 is TGTGCCAGCCGGCGGCGGGACAATCAGCCCCAGCATTTT. Translated, it gives CASRRRDNQPQHF.

The gene calls are TRBV12-3 or TRBV12-4 and TRBJ1-5; D is unresolved. The length of the CDR3 is 13 residues. Trimming removed 6 bases from V and 3 bases from J, with 9 bases in between. DNA of the CDR3: TGTGCCAGCAGCTCGGGGATCAATCAGCCCCAGCATTTT. Translated: CASSSGINQPQHF.

This clone has at least ten counts. J is TRBJ1-6 and V is TRBV27, with TRBD1 matching 7 bases. Per germline, CDR1 MNHEY and CDR2 SMNVEV (reference sequence). The CDR3 is 18 residues long. V trimming: 5 bases; J trimming: 0 bases; junction bases outside the gene matches: 10. The CDR3 loop reads CASSQDRESSSYNSPLHF. Written as DNA, the CDR3 is TGTGCCAGCAGTCAAGACAGGGAAAGTAGCTCCTATAATTCACCCCTCCACTTT.

This chain links TRBV24-1 with TRBJ2-3, with 11 bases lining up with TRBD2. CDR1 and CDR2 (germline): KGHDR, SFDVKD. The CDR3 consists of 18 residues. The V segment lost 2 bases and the J segment 0 bases; nucleotides outside the gene matches: 6. CDR3 bases: TGTGCCACCAGTGATTCAACGGGACTAGCGGCTAGCACAGATACGCAGTATTTT. This sequence encodes CATSDSTGLAASTDTQYF.

The rearrangement uses TRBV19 and TRBJ2-2; possible D gene TRBD2, 5 bases. This CDR3 comprises 14 residues. Germline values: CDR1 LNHDA, CDR2 SQIVND (reference sequence). The germline V and J ends were trimmed by 7 bases and 6 bases, with 15 bases remaining between them. The CDR3 reads CASTKRPEAGELFF. DNA for the CDR3: TGTGCCAGTACGAAAAGGCCGGAGGCCGGGGAGCTGTTTTTT. Looking up the rest from reference TRBV19 and TRBJ2-2 gives the full variable domain: DGGITQSPKYLFRKEGQNVTLSCEQNLNHDAMYWYRQDPGQGLRLIYYSQIVNDFQKGDIAEGYSVSREKKESFPLTVTSAQKNPTAFYLCASTKRPEAGELFFGEGSRLTVL.